These T cell receptor beta chains were read from a single sample in a study of T-cell memory formation after mild COVID-19. TCRdb redid the calling of the 5' RACE reads with MiXCR, one entry per CDR3 protein. Of about 160,000 distinct CDR3 sequences listed, about 28% are singletons. Sequencing was done on a sample of PBMCs or a T cell subset sorted from them (not recorded which). Source of these receptors: an adult woman who had mild COVID-19 (a few samples of this study predate the infection). Cell type and time point are not known. Both conserved end residues are part of each CDR3.

J,V,CDR3
TRBJ2-7,TRBV5-1,CASSLEVGGVHEQYF
TRBJ2-7,TRBV7-9,CASRQKGEQYF
TRBJ2-2,TRBV6-4,CASSVTANTGELFF
TRBJ2-2,TRBV7-6,CASSSGFGGGELFF
TRBJ2-5,TRBV6-2/TRBV6-3,CASNSLADLQETQYF
TRBJ2-7,TRBV7-9,CAAAQSYEQYF
TRBJ2-5,TRBV5-1,CASSLGGGLQETQYF
TRBJ2-3,TRBV18,CASSQTGLGMVAQYF
TRBJ1-1,TRBV5-1,CASSLSKDTEAFF
TRBJ2-7,TRBV15,CATSGGRAAYEQYF
TRBJ2-3,TRBV9,CASSVRFAESTDTQYF
TRBJ1-5,TRBV7-6,CASSSLPNQPQHF
TRBJ2-3,TRBV7-3,CASSLTAVDTQYF
TRBJ2-7,TRBV29-1,CSVEDDRSYEQYF
TRBJ1-4,TRBV20-1,CSASTRVDEKLFF
TRBJ2-7,TRBV20-1,CSAPTSGVSYEQYF
TRBJ1-1,TRBV29-1,CSVVGGMNTEAFF
TRBJ2-7,TRBV27,CASSLGGFYEQYF
TRBJ2-1,TRBV11-2,CASSSPRELAGIKGEQFF
TRBJ1-1,TRBV7-8,CASSLKAGTGRWSTEAFF
TRBJ2-3,TRBV7-2,CASSLAGFRTDTQYF
TRBJ1-1,TRBV20-1,CSASGTGGISAFF
TRBJ2-7,TRBV20-1,CSAAGLGSIYEQYF
TRBJ1-2,TRBV6-5,CASSQGRYGYTF
TRBJ1-2,TRBV20-1,CRLPGAGYTF
TRBJ2-3,TRBV7-8,CASSSSSGGMTDTQYF
TRBJ2-1,TRBV7-2,CASSPGTRVFLRNEQFF
TRBJ2-6,TRBV7-9,CASSSPGQGSSGANVLTF
TRBJ2-5,TRBV12-3/TRBV12-4,CASSFKVGGETQYF
TRBJ1-2,TRBV5-1,CASSLDRATDYGYTF
TRBJ1-5,TRBV7-2,CASSFWGGRSNQPQHF
TRBJ2-3,TRBV4-1,CASSQVVGTGPDTQYF
TRBJ1-4,TRBV18,CASSPNFRTASNEKLFF
TRBJ2-1,TRBV5-5,CASSPMTGTRLPNEQFF
TRBJ1-1,TRBV6-6,CARSSGTGNPEAFF
TRBJ1-5,TRBV6-2/TRBV6-3,CASSTQGWHQPQHF
TRBJ2-7,TRBV6-1,CASSDRDRGHPYEQYF
TRBJ1-2,TRBV12-3/TRBV12-4,CASSMAGNYGYTF
TRBJ2-5,TRBV5-4,CASSWGSGRETQYF
TRBJ2-7,TRBV5-1,CASSRSIGRAGNEQYF
TRBJ2-7,TRBV4-3,CASSPTLTGITYEQYF
TRBJ2-7,TRBV13,CASSTWTQGQFRYEQYF
TRBJ2-1,TRBV5-1,CASTPASGYNEQFF
TRBJ2-1,TRBV7-8,CASSPRDGYNEQFF
TRBJ1-2,TRBV6-1,CASSDGGFGPYGYTF
TRBJ2-7,TRBV7-9,CASSSGPGDEQYF
TRBJ1-6,TRBV20-1,CSARDLSGSGGNSPLHF
TRBJ1-4,TRBV11-2,CASSLGLGLEKLFF
TRBJ2-2,TRBV12-3/TRBV12-4,CASSSARAGELFF
TRBJ2-3,TRBV6-2/TRBV6-3,CASSTPTRRQYF
TRBJ1-1,TRBV10-3,CAISTDRNTEAFF
TRBJ1-5,TRBV5-1,CASSLEPGGSIQPQHF